Listed below are T cell receptor beta chains from one sample, sequenced in a study of glioma-infiltrating T cells. TCRdb used MiXCR to reprocess the multiplex PCR reads, holding one entry per CDR3 protein. The sample includes about 180,000 distinct CDR3 sequences, approximately 40% of them seen just once. Sequencing used glioma tissue, nonneoplastic brain tissue, or PBMCs (not recorded which). These receptors were obtained from a human donor with low-grade glioma or glioblastoma, undergoing nonglioma brain surgery, or in good health (not recorded which). Both conserved end residues are part of each CDR3. A D gene is named only where the DNA matches it firmly. Where a row states a size, it is once, few, many or the class of an expanded clone; other rows omit it.

size	V	D	J	DNA	CDR3
.	TRBV29-1	TRBD2	TRBJ2-7	TGCAGCGCCCGAATCCCGTTAGCGGGAGTAGTGGACGAGCAGTACTTC	CSARIPLAGVVDEQYF
few	TRBV7-9	TRBD2	TRBJ2-1	TGTGCCAGCAGCCCTTCCGGGACTAGTACGTTCTTC	CASSPSGTSTFF
.	TRBV5-1	.	TRBJ2-1	TGCGCCAGCAGCCCCCCCGACAGGGAGGCGTTCTTC	CASSPPDREAFF
many	TRBV11-1	TRBD2	TRBJ2-7	TGTGCCAGCAGCCTATTGACTAGCGGGAGCTACGAGCAGTACTTC	CASSLLTSGSYEQYF
.	TRBV19	.	TRBJ1-5	TGTGCCAGTAGTATCAGGAGTTTGGATAGCAATCAGCCCCAGCATTTT	CASSIRSLDSNQPQHF
.	TRBV5-1	.	TRBJ2-7	TGCGCCAGCAGCTTGGTTGGGGTAGTAGGGCAGTACTTC	CASSLVGVVGQYF
few	TRBV28	TRBD2	TRBJ2-6	TGTGCCAGCGATACTAGCGGGGGATTCTCTGGGGCCAACGTCCTGACTTTC	CASDTSGGFSGANVLTF
once	TRBV5-5	.	TRBJ2-7	TGTGCCAGCAGCTCCGGGCCCCAGTCCTACGAGCAGTACTTC	CASSSGPQSYEQYF
many	TRBV20-1	.	TRBJ2-7	TGCAGTGCCAATTCCCCGAGACAGGCAAACTACGAGCAGTACTTC	CSANSPRQANYEQYF
.	TRBV19	.	TRBJ1-1	TGTGCCAGTAGTATTATAGGAGGGGGGACTGAAGCTTTCTTT	CASSIIGGGTEAFF
.	TRBV7-2	.	TRBJ2-3	TGTGCCAGCAGCCGTAGGCGGGACGCCACAGATACGCAGTATTTT	CASSRRRDATDTQYF
.	TRBV5-6	.	TRBJ1-1	TGTGCCAGCACCACTTGGCGGCACTTGAACACTGAAGCTTTCTTT	CASTTWRHLNTEAFF
many	TRBV6-6	TRBD1	TRBJ2-5	TGTGCCAGCAGTTACGACAGGGAACAAGAGACCCAGTACTTC	CASSYDREQETQYF
many	TRBV4-1	.	TRBJ2-1	TGCGCCAGCAGCCAATTCATCAGCTACAATGAGCAGTTCTTC	CASSQFISYNEQFF
.	TRBV18	.	TRBJ2-3	TGTGCCAGCTCAATCGCAGGCCAGGGGGATACGCAGTATTTT	CASSIAGQGDTQYF
many	TRBV6-6	.	TRBJ2-2	TGTGCCAGCAGTTACTCCGCCACCGGGGAGCTGTTTTTT	CASSYSATGELFF
.	TRBV20-1	.	TRBJ2-5	TGCAGTGCCGTCCCGTCTGGGAGGCACCAAGAGACCAAGTACTTC	CSAVPSGRHQETKYF
once	TRBV29-1	.	TRBJ2-7	TGCAGCGTTACAACGGTGGGAGCCTACGAGCAGTACTTC	CSVTTVGAYEQYF
many	TRBV20-1	.	TRBJ2-7	TGCAGTGCTAGCGACAAGGAGTACGAGCAGTACTTC	CSASDKEYEQYF
.	TRBV29-1	TRBD2	TRBJ2-3	TGCAGCGTCGACGATCGGGAGGATGCTAGCACAGATACGCAGTATTTT	CSVDDREDASTDTQYF
.	TRBV5-1	.	TRBJ2-7	TGCGCCAGCAGCTTGGTGATGTCCTACGAGCAGTACTTC	CASSLVMSYEQYF
many	TRBV19	.	TRBJ1-1	TGTGCCAGTAGTACTCAGCCGAACACTGAAGCTTTCTTT	CASSTQPNTEAFF
few	TRBV7-2	.	TRBJ2-7	TGTGCCAGCAGCTTAGGTGGCTGGGGTCAGGGGACTTACGAGCAGTACTTC	CASSLGGWGQGTYEQYF
few	TRBV12-3/TRBV12-4	.	TRBJ1-5	TGTGCCAGCAGTTTACAGCTCCGGGGAGGGAAGCCCCAGCATTTT	CASSLQLRGGKPQHF
few	TRBV7-9	TRBD1	TRBJ1-5	TGTGCCAGCAGATCGGGACAGGGAGGCAATCAGCCCCAGCATTTT	CASRSGQGGNQPQHF
.	TRBV4-2	.	TRBJ2-7	TGTGCCAGCAGCCAATTTAGTGGGTACGAGCAGTACTTC	CASSQFSGYEQYF